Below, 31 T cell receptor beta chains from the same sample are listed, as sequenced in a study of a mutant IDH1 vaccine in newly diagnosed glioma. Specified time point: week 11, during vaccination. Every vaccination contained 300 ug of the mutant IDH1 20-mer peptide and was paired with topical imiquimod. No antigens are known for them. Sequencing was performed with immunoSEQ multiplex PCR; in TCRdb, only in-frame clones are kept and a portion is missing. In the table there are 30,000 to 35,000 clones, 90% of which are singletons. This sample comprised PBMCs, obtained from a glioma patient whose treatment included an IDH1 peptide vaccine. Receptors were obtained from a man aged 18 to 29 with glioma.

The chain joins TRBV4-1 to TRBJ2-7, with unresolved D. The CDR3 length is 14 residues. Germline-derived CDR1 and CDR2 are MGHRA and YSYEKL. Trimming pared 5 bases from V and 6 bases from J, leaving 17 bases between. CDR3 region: CASSASQSSGEQYF. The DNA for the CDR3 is TGCGCCAGCAGCGCAAGCCAGTCATCAGGCGAGCAGTACTTC.

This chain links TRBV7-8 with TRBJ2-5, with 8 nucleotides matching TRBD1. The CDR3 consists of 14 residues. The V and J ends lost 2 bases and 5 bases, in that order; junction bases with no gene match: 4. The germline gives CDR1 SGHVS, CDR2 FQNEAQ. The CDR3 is CASSLFQGAETQYF. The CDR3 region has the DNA TGTGCCAGCAGCTTATTTCAGGGGGCCGAGACCCAGTACTTC.

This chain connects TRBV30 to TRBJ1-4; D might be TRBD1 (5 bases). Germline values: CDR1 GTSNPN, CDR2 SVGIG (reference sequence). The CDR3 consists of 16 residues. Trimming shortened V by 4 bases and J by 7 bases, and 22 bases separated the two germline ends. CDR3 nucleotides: TGTGCCTGGACGCCGGGCCGAGGGGATAAGGGTGAAAAACTGTTTTTT. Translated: CAWTPGRGDKGEKLFF.

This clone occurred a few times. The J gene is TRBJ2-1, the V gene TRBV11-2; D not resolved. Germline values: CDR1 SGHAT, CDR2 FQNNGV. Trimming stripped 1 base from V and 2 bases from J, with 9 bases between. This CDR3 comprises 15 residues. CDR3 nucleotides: TGTGCCAGCAGCTTAGTGGCTACACCCTACAATGAGCAGTTCTTC. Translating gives CASSLVATPYNEQFF.

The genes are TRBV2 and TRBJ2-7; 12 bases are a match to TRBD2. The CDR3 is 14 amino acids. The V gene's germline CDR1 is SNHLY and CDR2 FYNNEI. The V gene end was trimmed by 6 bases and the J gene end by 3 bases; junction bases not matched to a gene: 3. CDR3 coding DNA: TGTGCCAGCAGCCTAGCGGGAGGGCTCTACGAGCAGTACTTC. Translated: CASSLAGGLYEQYF.

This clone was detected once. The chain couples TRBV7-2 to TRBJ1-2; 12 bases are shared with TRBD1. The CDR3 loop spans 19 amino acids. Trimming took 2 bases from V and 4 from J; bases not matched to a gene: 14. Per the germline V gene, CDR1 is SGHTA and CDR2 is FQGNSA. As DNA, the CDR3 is TGTGCCAGCAGCTTAATCTTGGGACAGGGGGCCTCGGTGAGCTATGGCTACACCTTC. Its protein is CASSLILGQGASVSYGYTF.

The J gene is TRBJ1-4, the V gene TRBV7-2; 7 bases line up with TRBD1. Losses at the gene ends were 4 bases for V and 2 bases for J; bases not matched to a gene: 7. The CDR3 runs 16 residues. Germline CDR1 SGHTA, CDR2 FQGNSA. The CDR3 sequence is CASSSKKGATNEKLFF. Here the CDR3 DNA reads TGTGCCAGCAGCTCAAAAAAGGGGGCGACTAATGAAAAACTGTTTTTT.

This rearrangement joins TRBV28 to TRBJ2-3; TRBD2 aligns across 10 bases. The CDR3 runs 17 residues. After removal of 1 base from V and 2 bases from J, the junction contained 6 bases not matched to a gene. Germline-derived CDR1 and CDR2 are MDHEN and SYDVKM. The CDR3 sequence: CASSLYGLAGDTDTQYF. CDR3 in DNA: TGTGCCAGCAGTTTATATGGGCTAGCGGGAGACACAGATACGCAGTATTTT.

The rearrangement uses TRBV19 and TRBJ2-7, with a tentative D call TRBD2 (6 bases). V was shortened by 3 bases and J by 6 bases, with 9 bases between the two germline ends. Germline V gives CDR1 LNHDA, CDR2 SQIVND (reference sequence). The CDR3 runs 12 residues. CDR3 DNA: TGTGCCAGTAGTATGGGACTGGGCGAGCAGTACTTC. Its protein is CASSMGLGEQYF.

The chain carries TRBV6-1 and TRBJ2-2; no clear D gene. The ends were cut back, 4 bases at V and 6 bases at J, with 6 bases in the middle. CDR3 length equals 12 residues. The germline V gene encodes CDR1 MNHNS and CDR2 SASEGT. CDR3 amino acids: CASSGISGELFF. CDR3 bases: TGTGCCAGCAGTGGCATTTCCGGGGAGCTGTTTTTT.

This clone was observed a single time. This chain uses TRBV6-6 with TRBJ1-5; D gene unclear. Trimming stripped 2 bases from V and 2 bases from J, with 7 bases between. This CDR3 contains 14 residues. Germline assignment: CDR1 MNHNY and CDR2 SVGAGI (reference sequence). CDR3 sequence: CASSYRQGNQPQHF. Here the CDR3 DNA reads TGTGCCAGCAGTTACCGTCAGGGCAATCAGCCCCAGCATTTT.

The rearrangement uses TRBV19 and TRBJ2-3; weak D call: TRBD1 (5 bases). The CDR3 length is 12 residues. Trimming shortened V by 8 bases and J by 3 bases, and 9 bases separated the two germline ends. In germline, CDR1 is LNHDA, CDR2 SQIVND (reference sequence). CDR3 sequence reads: CASRQSTDTQYF. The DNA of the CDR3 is TGTGCCAGTCGACAGAGTACAGATACGCAGTATTTT.

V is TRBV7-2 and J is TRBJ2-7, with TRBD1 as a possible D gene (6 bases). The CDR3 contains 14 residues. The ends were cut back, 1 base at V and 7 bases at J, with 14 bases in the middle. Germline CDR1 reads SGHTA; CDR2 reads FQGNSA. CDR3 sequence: CASSLDAGAREQYF. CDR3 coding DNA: TGTGCCAGCAGCTTAGACGCAGGGGCGCGTGAGCAGTACTTC.

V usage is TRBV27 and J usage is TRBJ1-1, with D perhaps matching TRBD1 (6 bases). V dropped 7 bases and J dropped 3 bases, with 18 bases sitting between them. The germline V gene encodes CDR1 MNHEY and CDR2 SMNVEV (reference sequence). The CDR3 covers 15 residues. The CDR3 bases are TGTGCCAGCACAAATCCAGGGGCCCGATACACTGAAGCTTTCTTT. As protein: CASTNPGARYTEAFF.

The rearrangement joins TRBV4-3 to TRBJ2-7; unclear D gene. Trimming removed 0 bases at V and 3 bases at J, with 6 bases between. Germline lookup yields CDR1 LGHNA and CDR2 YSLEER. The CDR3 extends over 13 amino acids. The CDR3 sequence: CASSQDSYYEQYF. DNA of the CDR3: TGCGCCAGCAGCCAAGACAGCTACTACGAGCAGTACTTC.

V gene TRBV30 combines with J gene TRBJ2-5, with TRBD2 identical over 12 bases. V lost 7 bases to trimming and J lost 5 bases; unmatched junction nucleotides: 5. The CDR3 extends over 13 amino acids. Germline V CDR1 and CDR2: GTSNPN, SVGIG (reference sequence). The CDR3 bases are TGTGCCTTACTAGCGGGAGGATTGGAGACCCAGTACTTC. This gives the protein CALLAGGLETQYF.

Here the CDR3 reads CASSPRDSEPEAFF. CDR3 sequence (DNA): TGTGCCAGCTCACCACGTGACAGTGAGCCTGAAGCTTTCTTT. The chain recombines TRBV18 with TRBJ1-1, with D possibly TRBD1 on 5 matching bases. Germline CDR1 is KGHSH and CDR2 is LQKENI. V was trimmed by 1 base and J by 6 bases, leaving 12 bases between them. This CDR3 is built from 14 residues. Using reference TRBV18 and TRBJ1-1 for the parts outside the CDR3, the full variable domain is NAGVMQNPRHLVRRRGQEARLRCSPMKGHSHVYWYRQLPEEGLKFMVYLQKENIIDESGMPKERFSAEFPKEGPSILRIQQVVRGDSAAYFCASSPRDSEPEAFFGQGTRLTVV.

CDR3 DNA sequence: TGCAGCGTTGAGGATGGACCGGGGGTGGAGAAGGATACGCAGTATTTT. Translated, it gives CSVEDGPGVEKDTQYF. The rearrangement joins TRBV29-1 to TRBJ2-3, with D perhaps TRBD2 (6 bases). The CDR3 loop spans 16 amino acids. Trimming cost V 3 bases and J 6 bases, with 22 bases left between them. Germline CDR1 SQVTM, CDR2 ANQGSEA.

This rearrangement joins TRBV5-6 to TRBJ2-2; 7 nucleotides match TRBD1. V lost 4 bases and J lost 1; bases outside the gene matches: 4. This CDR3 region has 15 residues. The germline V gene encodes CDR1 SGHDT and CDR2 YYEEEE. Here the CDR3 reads CASSPRQGNTGELFF. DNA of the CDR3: TGTGCCAGCAGCCCGCGACAGGGGAACACCGGGGAGCTGTTTTTT.

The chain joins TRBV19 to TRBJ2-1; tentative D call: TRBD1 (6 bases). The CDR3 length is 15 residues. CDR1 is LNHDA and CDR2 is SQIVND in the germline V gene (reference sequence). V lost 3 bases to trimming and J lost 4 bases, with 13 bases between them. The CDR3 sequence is CASSMWDNQYNEQFF. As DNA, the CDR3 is TGTGCCAGTAGTATGTGGGACAACCAATACAATGAGCAGTTCTTC.

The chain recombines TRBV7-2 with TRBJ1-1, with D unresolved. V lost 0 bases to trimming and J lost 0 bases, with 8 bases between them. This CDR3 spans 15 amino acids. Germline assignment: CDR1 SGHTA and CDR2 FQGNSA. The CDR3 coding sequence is TGTGCCAGCAGCTTAGCTTACAGCATGAACACTGAAGCTTTCTTT. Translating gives CASSLAYSMNTEAFF.

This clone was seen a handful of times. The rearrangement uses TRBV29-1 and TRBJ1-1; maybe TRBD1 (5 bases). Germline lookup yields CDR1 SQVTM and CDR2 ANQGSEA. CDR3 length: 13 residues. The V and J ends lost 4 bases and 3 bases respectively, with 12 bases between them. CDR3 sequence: CSVAQGFDTEAFF. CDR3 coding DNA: TGCAGCGTTGCCCAGGGCTTTGACACTGAAGCTTTCTTT. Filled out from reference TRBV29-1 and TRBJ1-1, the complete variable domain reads SAVISQKPSRDICQRGTSLTIQCQVDSQVTMMFWYRQQPGQSLTLIATANQGSEATYESGFVIDKFPISRPNLTFSTLTVSNMSPEDSSIYLCSVAQGFDTEAFFGQGTRLTVV.

The CDR3 sequence is CASSPLSGAETQYF. The CDR3 DNA follows: TGTGCCAGTAGCCCTTTATCGGGAGCGGAGACCCAGTACTTC. The chain has TRBV19 and TRBJ2-5, with D maybe TRBD2 (6 bases). V was pared by 6 bases and J by 5 bases, with 16 bases between. Germline loops: CDR1 LNHDA, CDR2 SQIVND (reference sequence). The CDR3 length is 14 residues. Together with reference TRBV19 and TRBJ2-5, the CDR3 gives the full variable domain: DGGITQSPKYLFRKEGQNVTLSCEQNLNHDAMYWYRQDPGQGLRLIYYSQIVNDFQKGDIAEGYSVSREKKESFPLTVTSAQKNPTAFYLCASSPLSGAETQYFGPGTRLLVL.

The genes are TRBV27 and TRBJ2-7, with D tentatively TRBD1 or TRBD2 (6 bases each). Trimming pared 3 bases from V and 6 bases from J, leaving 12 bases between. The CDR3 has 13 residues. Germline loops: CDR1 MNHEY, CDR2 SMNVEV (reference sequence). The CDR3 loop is CASSLRGAAEQYF. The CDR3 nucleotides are TGTGCCAGCAGTTTGAGGGGGGCAGCCGAGCAGTACTTC.

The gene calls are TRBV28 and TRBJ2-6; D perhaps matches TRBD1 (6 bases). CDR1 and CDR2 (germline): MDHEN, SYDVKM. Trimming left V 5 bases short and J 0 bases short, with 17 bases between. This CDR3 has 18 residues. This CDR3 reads CASSPQGLGDSGANVLTF. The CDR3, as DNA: TGTGCCAGCAGTCCACAGGGTTTGGGGGACTCTGGGGCCAACGTCCTGACTTTC.

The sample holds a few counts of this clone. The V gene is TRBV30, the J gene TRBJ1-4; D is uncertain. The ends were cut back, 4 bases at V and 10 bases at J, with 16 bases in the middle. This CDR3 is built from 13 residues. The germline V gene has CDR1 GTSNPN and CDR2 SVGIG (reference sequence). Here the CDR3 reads CAWTGGYDGKLFF. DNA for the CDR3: TGTGCCTGGACTGGAGGGTATGATGGAAAACTGTTTTTT.

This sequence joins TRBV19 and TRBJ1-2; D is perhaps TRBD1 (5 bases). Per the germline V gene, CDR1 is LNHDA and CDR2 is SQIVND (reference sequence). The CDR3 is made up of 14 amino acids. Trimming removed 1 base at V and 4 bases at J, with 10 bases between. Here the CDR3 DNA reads TGTGCCAGTAGTATAGTTTGGGGGACCTATGGCTACACCTTC. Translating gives CASSIVWGTYGYTF.

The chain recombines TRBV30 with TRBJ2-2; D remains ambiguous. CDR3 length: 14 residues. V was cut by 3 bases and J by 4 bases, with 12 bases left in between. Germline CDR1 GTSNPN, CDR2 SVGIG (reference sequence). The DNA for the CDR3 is TGTGCCTGGAGATTTGCGTCGAGCACCGGGGAGCTGTTTTTT. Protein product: CAWRFASSTGELFF.

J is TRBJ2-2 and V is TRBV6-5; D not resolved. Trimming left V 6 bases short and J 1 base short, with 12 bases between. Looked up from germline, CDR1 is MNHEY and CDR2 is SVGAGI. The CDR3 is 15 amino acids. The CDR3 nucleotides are TGTGCCAGCAGACCCGCCCGACAGAACACCGGGGAGCTGTTTTTT. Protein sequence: CASRPARQNTGELFF.

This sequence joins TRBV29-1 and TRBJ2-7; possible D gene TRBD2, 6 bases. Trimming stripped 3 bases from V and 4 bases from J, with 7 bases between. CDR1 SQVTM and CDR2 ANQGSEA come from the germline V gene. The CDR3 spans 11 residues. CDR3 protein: CSVEEGYEQYF. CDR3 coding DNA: TGCAGCGTTGAGGAGGGATACGAGCAGTACTTC.

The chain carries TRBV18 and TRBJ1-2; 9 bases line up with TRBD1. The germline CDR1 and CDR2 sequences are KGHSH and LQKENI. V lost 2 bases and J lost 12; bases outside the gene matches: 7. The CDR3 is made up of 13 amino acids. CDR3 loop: CASSPTGGYGNTF. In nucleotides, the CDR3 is TGTGCCAGCTCACCAACAGGGGGCTACGGCAACACCTTC.